Listed below are T cell receptor beta chains from one sample, sequenced in a study of T cell repertoires in cytomegalovirus infection. TCRdb analysed the reads with MiXCR anew, one entry per CDR3 protein. This sample carries a few hundred thousand distinct CDR3 sequences, over 15% of them seen once, and the ten largest clones take around half. Specimen: CD8+ T cells from PBMCs. The receptors stem from a human donor in good health (CMV status not recorded). Some clones in this sample may be carry-over from other donors' samples. The CDR3 runs from the conserved cysteine through the conserved F or W. A D gene is named only where the DNA matches it firmly. For some rows the clone size is stated as once, few or many, or as a class when expanded; others skip it.

J gene,D gene,V gene,clone size,CDR3 length,CDR3 protein,CDR3 DNA
TRBJ2-5,TRBD1,TRBV7-9,few,16,CASSPPTGGSGETQYF,TGTGCCAGCAGCCCCCCGACAGGGGGTTCGGGGGAGACCCAGTACTTC
TRBJ2-1,NA,TRBV14,few,13,CASSQGPGNEQFF,TGTGCCAGCAGCCAAGGGCCGGGCAATGAGCAGTTCTTC
TRBJ2-1,TRBD1,TRBV6-5,NA,16,CASSYLPDRAHNEQFF,TGTGCCAGCAGTTACCTTCCGGACAGGGCCCACAATGAGCAGTTCTTC
TRBJ2-6,NA,TRBV7-2,many,16,CASSLALASGANVLTF,TGTGCCAGCAGCTTAGCGCTAGCCTCTGGGGCCAACGTCCTGACTTTC
TRBJ2-5,NA,TRBV28,many,16,CASSSQEAFGQETQYF,TGTGCCAGCAGTTCCCAGGAGGCCTTTGGCCAAGAGACCCAGTACTTC
TRBJ1-1,NA,TRBV6-2/TRBV6-3,few,11,CASSYSREAFF,TGTGCCAGCAGTTACAGTCGCGAAGCTTTCTTT
TRBJ2-2,NA,TRBV7-2,many,19,CASSLVRREHWVNTGELFF,TGTGCCAGCAGCTTAGTGCGCAGGGAACACTGGGTGAACACCGGGGAGCTGTTTTTT
TRBJ1-1,NA,TRBV10-3,NA,15,CAISEGPFGDTEAFF,TGTGCCATCAGTGAAGGCCCCTTCGGGGACACTGAAGCTTTCTTT
TRBJ2-6,NA,TRBV7-2,many,14,CAAAPGSGANVLTF,TGTGCCGCGGCTCCAGGGTCTGGGGCCAACGTCCTGACTTTC
TRBJ2-3,TRBD2,TRBV20-1,many,19,CSARGPELAGILSTDTQYF,TGCAGTGCTAGAGGCCCGGAGCTAGCGGGGATTCTTAGCACAGATACGCAGTATTTT
TRBJ2-3,TRBD2,TRBV29-1,NA,15,CSVRGSGGALDTQYF,TGCAGCGTCCGCGGTAGCGGGGGGGCGTTAGATACGCAGTATTTT
TRBJ1-1,TRBD1,TRBV4-1,many,15,CASSQMAGGITEAFF,TGCGCCAGCAGCCAAATGGCAGGGGGCATCACTGAAGCTTTCTTT
TRBJ2-7,TRBD1,TRBV19,few,15,CASSGGTGPFYEQYF,TGTGCCAGTAGTGGAGGGACAGGCCCTTTTTACGAGCAGTACTTC
TRBJ2-7,NA,TRBV6-2/TRBV6-3,NA,16,CASSYQETGTAYEQYF,TGTGCCAGCAGTTACCAAGAGACAGGCACCGCCTACGAGCAGTACTTC
TRBJ2-3,TRBD2,TRBV9,NA,15,CASSVVGGAADTQYF,TGTGCCAGCAGCGTAGTCGGGGGGGCAGCAGATACGCAGTATTTT
TRBJ2-7,NA,TRBV20-1,few,14,CSAPGVDYGYEQYF,TGCAGTGCCCCCGGCGTGGACTACGGCTACGAGCAGTACTTC
TRBJ1-1,NA,TRBV23-1,NA,11,CASSQAQVAFF,TGCGCCAGCAGTCAAGCCCAGGTGGCTTTCTTT
TRBJ1-6,NA,TRBV20-1,NA,14,CSASLGGSNSPLHF,TGCAGTGCTAGTCTAGGGGGAAGTAATTCACCCCTCCACTTT
TRBJ2-1,TRBD1,TRBV7-2,many,15,CASSFRDSSYNEQFF,TGTGCCAGCAGCTTCCGGGACAGCTCCTACAATGAGCAGTTCTTC
TRBJ2-7,NA,TRBV7-9,many,14,CASSWTESSYEQYF,TGTGCCAGCAGTTGGACGGAAAGCTCCTACGAGCAGTACTTC
TRBJ2-7,NA,TRBV2,few,13,CASSVWQIYEQYF,TGTGCCAGCAGTGTATGGCAGATCTACGAGCAGTACTTC
TRBJ2-1,NA,TRBV7-9,many,15,CASSFPTDTHNEQFF,TGTGCCAGCAGCTTTCCGACGGACACCCACAATGAGCAGTTCTTC
TRBJ1-1,NA,TRBV5-4,many,14,CASSVTWGNAEAFF,TGTGCCAGCAGCGTCACATGGGGGAACGCTGAAGCTTTCTTT
TRBJ1-5,NA,TRBV20-1,few,16,CSAGGGAGVVNQPQHF,TGCAGTGCTGGAGGGGGGGCAGGGGTAGTTAATCAGCCCCAGCATTTT